The 20 T cell receptor beta chains listed next were all sequenced from one sample in a study of cytomegalovirus exposure and HLA in healthy donors. The PCR was carried out with 60 Vbeta primers and 13 Jbeta primers. The method was immunoSEQ multiplex PCR; TCRdb's version includes in-frame clones alone and lacks a portion of them. The sample comprises about 150,000 clones, 77% of which are singletons, and approximately 1.5% rests with the top ten. The sample taken for sequencing was PBMCs. The receptor source for this set is a woman younger than 45 in good health and CMV-seropositive.

The CDR3 protein is CASSTGSVNTEAFF. The CDR3 DNA follows: TGTGCCAGCAGCACCGGGAGTGTGAACACTGAAGCTTTCTTT. The chain recombines TRBV7-6 with TRBJ1-1; D not certain. The CDR3 extends over 14 amino acids. V lost 5 bases and J lost 0, with 10 bases in between. Germline CDR1 and CDR2: SGHVS and FNYEAQ.

The chain uses TRBV28 and TRBJ2-1; 8 bases are a match to TRBD2. V lost 8 bases, J lost 0 bases, and 9 bases stayed unmatched. The CDR3 has 16 residues. Germline-derived CDR1 and CDR2 are MDHEN and SYDVKM. The CDR3: CASVQAGVSSYNEQFF. The CDR3 DNA reads as TGTGCCAGCGTACAAGCGGGAGTGAGCTCCTACAATGAGCAGTTCTTC.

The chain links TRBV28 to TRBJ1-5; no reliable D call. The CDR3 consists of 14 residues. The germline V gene encodes CDR1 MDHEN and CDR2 SYDVKM. V lost 5 bases to trimming and J lost 2 bases, with 10 bases between them. The CDR3 DNA is TGTGCCAGCAGTCCGGGTGCGGGCAATCAGCCCCAGCATTTT. Its translation: CASSPGAGNQPQHF.

This clone has just a few counts. V gene TRBV5-1 combines with J gene TRBJ1-5; D ambiguous. The germline V gene has CDR1 SGHRS and CDR2 YFSETQ. The CDR3 contains 14 residues. Trimming took off 0 bases at V and 7 bases at J, with 11 bases between the two ends. The CDR3 protein is CASSLAGMGQPQHF. The DNA for the CDR3 is TGCGCCAGCAGCTTGGCCGGGATGGGCCAGCCCCAGCATTTT. The full variable domain, in which reference TRBV5-1 and TRBJ1-5 provide the parts outside the CDR3, is KAGVTQTPRYLIKTRGQQVTLSCSPISGHRSVSWYQQTPGQGLQFLFEYFSETQRNKGNFPGRFSGRQFSNSRSEMNVSTLELGDSALYLCASSLAGMGQPQHFGDGTRLSIL.

A single count supports this clone. The chain has TRBV10-3 and TRBJ2-7; weak D call: TRBD1 (5 bases). The CDR3 is 14 amino acids. The germline CDR1 and CDR2 sequences are ENHRY and SYGVKD. V gave up 2 bases and J gave up 6 bases, with 14 bases separating them. The CDR3 DNA sequence: TGTGCCATCAGTGAGAATGCAGGGCTAGGCGAGCAGTACTTC. This sequence encodes CAISENAGLGEQYF.

The chain combines TRBV7-8 with TRBJ2-7; 8 nucleotides agree with TRBD2. Germline-derived CDR1 and CDR2 are SGHVS and FQNEAQ. Trimming took 1 base from V and 2 from J; bases not matched to a gene: 7. This CDR3 is built from 16 residues. The CDR3 DNA reads as TGTGCCAGCAGCTTAGGGGGAGCGGGAGCGACCTACGAGCAGTACTTC. It yields the protein CASSLGGAGATYEQYF.

The chain uses TRBV18 and TRBJ2-6; maybe TRBD1 (5 bases). V lost 2 bases to trimming and J lost 4 bases, with 12 bases between them. This CDR3 contains 16 residues. Germline loops: CDR1 KGHSH, CDR2 LQKENI. The CDR3 DNA reads as TGTGCCAGCTCACCAGATACAGGTGCCGGGGCCAACGTCCTGACTTTC. Protein: CASSPDTGAGANVLTF.

V and J are TRBV6-6 and TRBJ2-1; TRBD2 aligns across 7 bases. Trimming took 2 bases from V and 2 from J; bases not matched to a gene: 3. CDR1 MNHNY and CDR2 SVGAGI come from the germline V gene (reference sequence). The CDR3 contains 15 residues. The CDR3 loop is CASSYLAGAYNEQFF. CDR3 nucleotide sequence: TGTGCCAGCAGTTACCTTGCGGGAGCCTACAATGAGCAGTTCTTC.

This clone was recorded once. V is TRBV10-3 and J is TRBJ2-5; the match to TRBD2 covers 11 bases. The trim removed 10 bases at V and 7 bases at J, leaving 14 bases unmatched. Germline lookup yields CDR1 ENHRY and CDR2 SYGVKD. CDR3 length equals 15 residues. The CDR3 DNA sequence: TGTGCCACCAAACAACTAGCGGGAGTTTTATCGACCCAGTACTTC. Its translation: CATKQLAGVLSTQYF.

The chain couples TRBV6-5 to TRBJ1-1; D not resolved. CDR3 length: 13 amino acids. Germline CDR1 reads MNHEY; CDR2 reads SVGAGI. Trimming took 8 bases from V and 7 from J, leaving 17 bases between them. The CDR3 here is CASGQRAGGEAFF. Here the CDR3 DNA reads TGTGCCAGCGGTCAGAGGGCAGGCGGTGAAGCTTTCTTT.

The J gene is TRBJ2-7, the V gene TRBV12-5; 7 bases line up with TRBD1. CDR3 length: 12 amino acids. Germline V gives CDR1 LGHNT, CDR2 FRNRAP. The ends lost 7 bases at V and 12 bases at J; junction bases unmatched: 12. In DNA form, the CDR3 reads TGTGCTAGTGCCCCGGTTAGAGGGACAGCGTACTTC. Its protein product is CASAPVRGTAYF.

This rearrangement joins TRBV12-5 to TRBJ2-3; TRBD2 matches 8 bases. V dropped 1 base and J dropped 4; count of bases not matched to a gene: 7. Germline CDR1 is LGHNT and CDR2 is FRNRAP. The CDR3 has 16 amino acids. The CDR3 reads CASGLGISGMADTQYF. CDR3 DNA sequence: TGTGCTAGTGGTTTGGGTATTAGCGGGATGGCAGATACGCAGTATTTT. The variable domain in full, completed from reference TRBV12-5 and TRBJ2-3, reads DARVTQTPRHKVTEMGQEVTMRCQPILGHNTVFWYRQTMMQGLELLAYFRNRAPLDDSGMPKDRFSAEMPDATLATLKIQPSEPRDSAVYFCASGLGISGMADTQYFGPGTRLTVL.

As DNA, the CDR3 is TGTGCCAGCAGTCCCCCGGACTCAACGCAGTATTTT. Protein: CASSPPDSTQYF. The gene calls are TRBV27 and TRBJ2-3, with a tentative D call TRBD2 (5 bases). CDR3 length: 12 residues. Germline-derived CDR1 and CDR2 are MNHEY and SMNVEV (reference sequence). V was shortened by 5 bases and J by 9 bases, with 12 bases between the two germline ends.

V usage is TRBV6-1 and J usage is TRBJ1-2; a possible D gene is TRBD1 (5 bases). The CDR3 has 13 amino acids. The V end lost 3 bases, the J end lost 7 bases, and 12 bases lay between the germline ends. Germline V gene lookup returns CDR1 MNHNS and CDR2 SASEGT. This CDR3 is CASSDQGGFGYTF. The CDR3, as DNA: TGTGCCAGCAGTGATCAGGGAGGGTTTGGCTACACCTTC.

The V and J genes are TRBV7-9 and TRBJ1-1, with D tentatively TRBD1 (6 bases). Germline V gives CDR1 SEHNR, CDR2 FQNEAQ (reference sequence). The CDR3 consists of 14 residues. Trimming removed 2 bases from V and 6 bases from J, with 13 bases in between. CDR3 nucleotides: TGTGCCAGCAGCTTACCACACACAGGGTCTGAAGCTTTCTTT. Amino acids: CASSLPHTGSEAFF.

The chain combines TRBV10-3 with TRBJ2-7; tentative D call: TRBD2 (5 bases). Trimming pared 3 bases from V and 5 bases from J, leaving 17 bases between. The CDR3 consists of 15 residues. Germline loops: CDR1 ENHRY, CDR2 SYGVKD. Here the CDR3 DNA reads TGTGCCATCAGTGATCCGGGATCCGTCACACACGAGCAGTACTTC. This codes for CAISDPGSVTHEQYF.

This chain connects TRBV18 to TRBJ1-1; TRBD1 matches 9 bases. The CDR3 runs 12 residues. From germline, CDR1 is KGHSH and CDR2 LQKENI. The V and J ends lost 5 bases and 5 bases, in that order; junction bases with no gene match: 0. The CDR3 nucleotides read TGTGCCAGCTCAGGACAGGGGACTGAAGCTTTCTTT. Translated: CASSGQGTEAFF.

This rearrangement joins TRBV9 to TRBJ2-3, with 14 bases fitting TRBD2. The CDR3 extends over 16 amino acids. The V gene's germline CDR1 is SGDLS and CDR2 YYNGEE. V dropped 4 bases and J dropped 7; count of bases not matched to a gene: 8. This CDR3 reads CASSSRLAGGPNTQYF. In nucleotides, the CDR3 is TGTGCCAGCAGCTCTCGACTAGCGGGAGGGCCGAATACGCAGTATTTT.

This sequence joins TRBV28 and TRBJ2-7; no clear D. The CDR3 covers 13 residues. V was trimmed by 2 bases and J by 2 bases, leaving 7 bases between them. Germline CDR1 MDHEN, CDR2 SYDVKM. CDR3 sequence (DNA): TGTGCCAGCAGTTTAGCTAGTACCTACGAGCAGTACTTC. Its translation: CASSLASTYEQYF.

This clone has a handful of counts. The sample carries other DNA sequences with the same CDR3. This chain connects TRBV6-5 to TRBJ2-1, with a weak D call TRBD2 (6 bases). Trimming removed 0 bases at V and 4 bases at J, with 13 bases between. The germline V gene encodes CDR1 MNHEY and CDR2 SVGAGI. This CDR3 is 16 amino acids long. DNA for the CDR3: TGTGCCAGCAGTTACTCAACTGGAGGGGTTTACAATGAGCAGTTCTTC. This encodes CASSYSTGGVYNEQFF.